This T cell receptor (beta chain) was documented in a study of tumor and adjacent non-tumor tissue in lung cancer (dated by TCRdb to 2016 to 2018). Context from the whole study: Of the cohort, about a dozen patients had adenocarcinoma, 2 had squamous cell carcinoma and 1 had small cell lung cancer. The approximately 15 patients were aged roughly 30 to 85 years, included approximately ten men and 5 women, and had TNM stage I to III disease. In total, sequencing yielded 130,000,000 or so productive TCRbeta reads, which works out to an average of roughly 4.2 million reads per sample. The study compared bulk TCRbeta repertoires between lung tumor tissue and matched distant non-tumor lung tissue from more than twelve lung cancer patients. Over 25 paired specimens, one tumor and one normal lung sample per patient, were profiled by TCRbeta CDR3 sequencing.

This clonotype was picked up one time. It has no known antigen specificity. No base qualities exist here, and no much larger clone lies one base off it. A lone read is weak support. RNA was extracted from bulk unsorted tissue and checked for quality with a NanoDrop ND-1000 and an Agilent 2100. All donors had newly diagnosed lung cancer, had not received prior chemotherapy, and were admitted for thoracic surgery in China between August and November 2014. Anyone who had undergone radiotherapy or chemotherapy before, or who had another cancer at the same time, was left out of the study. Pieces of surgical tissue measuring about 1-2.1 cm3 were kept in RNAlater solution and stored at -80 degrees C until use. For CDR1 and CDR2, the germline V gene lists MNHEY and SVGAGI. V is pared back by 4 bases and J by 5 bases, with 17 bases lying between the germline termini. Taken from cysteine to phenylalanine, the CDR3 has 15 residues. The DNA shown is the 45-base CDR3, in frame from base 1.

What the study reported, not specific to this receptor: With only roughly 14 patients in the cohort, the authors noted that larger samples and more detailed clinical data are needed. Tumor tissue showed significantly greater TCR diversity (inverse Simpson) than normal lung tissue (approximately 430 vs 150, P = 0.0075, Mann-Whitney U test). TCR diversity was significantly higher in younger patients, and greater tumor TCR diversity was associated with shorter overall survival and shorter disease-free survival. A significantly larger cumulative share of the repertoire was made up by the top 100 clones in normal lung than in tumor tissue. The methods do not name the sequencing platform or mention unique molecular identifiers. Peripheral blood was not sequenced, so blood TCRbeta repertoires in these lung cancer patients were not examined.

Libraries were prepared through multiplex PCR. For sequencing, an Illumina HiSeq 2500 was employed. TCRbeta libraries were constructed through three rounds of nested PCR with primers (Table S4) according to protocols modified from ARM-PCR. PCR products of 200-500 bp were gel-excised and purified with the QIAquick gel extraction kit before sequencing. The paper's processing steps were these. Trimmomatic was used to clean the reads, FLASH merged the cleaned reads into complete CDR3 sequences, and MiTCR assigned the sequences to V(D)J germline segments. Clonal diversity was computed as the inverse Simpson's index with VDJtools. In-frame sequences lacking a premature stop codon were counted as productive reads. Clones were called with MiXCR by TCRdb after fastp trimmed the public reads at Q25, and only in-frame beta chains were retained. Rows with one shared CDR3 protein collapse into an entry with the most common genes and DNA. These V and J calls rely on TCRdb rather than the paper's analysis. This sample has some 200,000 distinct CDR3 sequences in its table, and around 70% of those were observed once. Approximately 25% of the sample lies in the top ten.

The source is a man aged 55 to 70 with non-small cell lung cancer. The rearrangement joined TRBV6-5 to TRBJ2-5; the D gene cannot be resolved reliably. Sequenced sample: lung tumor tissue. The nucleotide sequence reads TGTGCCAGCAGTTTTTCGTTCGGTCTCTCGGAGACCCAGTACTTC. Its product reads: CASSFSFGLSETQYF.